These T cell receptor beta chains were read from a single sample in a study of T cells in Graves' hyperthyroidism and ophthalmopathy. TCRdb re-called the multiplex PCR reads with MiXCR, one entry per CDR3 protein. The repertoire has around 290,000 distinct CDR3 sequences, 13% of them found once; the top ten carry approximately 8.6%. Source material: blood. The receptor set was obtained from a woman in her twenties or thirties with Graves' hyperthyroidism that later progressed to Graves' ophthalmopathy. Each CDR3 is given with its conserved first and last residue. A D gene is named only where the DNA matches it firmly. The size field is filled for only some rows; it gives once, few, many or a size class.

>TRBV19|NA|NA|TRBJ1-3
TGTGCCAGTACGTCAAACGGCCTTGGAAACACCATATATTTT
CASTSNGLGNTIYF
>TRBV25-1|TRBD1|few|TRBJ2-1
TGTGCCAGCAACTTCGGGACAGATAGTGACAATGAGCAGTTCTTC
CASNFGTDSDNEQFF
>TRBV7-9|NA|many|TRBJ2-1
TGTGCCAGCAGCCTCAGGCTTAGCGGCCTCCCCGATGAGCAGTTCTTC
CASSLRLSGLPDEQFF
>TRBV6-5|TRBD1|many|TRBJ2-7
TGTGCCAGCAGTTACTCGAAGGGGGCTGCCCCCTACGAGCAGTACTTC
CASSYSKGAAPYEQYF
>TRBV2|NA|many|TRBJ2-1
TGTGCCAGCAGAGGGCCAAATCGCGAGCAGTTCTTC
CASRGPNREQFF
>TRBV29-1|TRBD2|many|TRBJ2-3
TGCAGCGTTGGACCGGGACTACACACAGATACGCAGTATTTT
CSVGPGLHTDTQYF
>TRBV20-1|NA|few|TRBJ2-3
TGCAGTGCTAGAGATGGGGACGGGAGCACAGATACGCAGTATTTT
CSARDGDGSTDTQYF
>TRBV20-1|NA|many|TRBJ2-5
TGCAGTGCTAGAGACCGGGTCACTATGCAAGAGACCCAGTACTTC
CSARDRVTMQETQYF
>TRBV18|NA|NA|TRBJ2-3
TGTGCCAGCTCACCGGCCTTAAGCACAGATACGCAGTATTTT
CASSPALSTDTQYF
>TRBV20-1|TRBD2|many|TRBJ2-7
TGCAGTGCTAGACCGGCTGTCGGTACTAGCGGGAGGAACGCATACGAGCAGTACTTC
CSARPAVGTSGRNAYEQYF
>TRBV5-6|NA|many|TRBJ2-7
TGTGCCAGCAGCCGCCGACGGGTGAGCTCCTACGAGCAGTACTTC
CASSRRRVSSYEQYF
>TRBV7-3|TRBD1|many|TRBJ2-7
TGTGCCAGCAGCTTAGAGCAGGGGGCGTACGAGCAGTACTTC
CASSLEQGAYEQYF
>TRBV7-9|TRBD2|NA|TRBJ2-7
TGTGCCAGCAGCTTCTTCGGGCTAGCGGGAGTCGGGGAGCAGTACTTC
CASSFFGLAGVGEQYF
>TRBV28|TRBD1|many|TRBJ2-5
TGTGCCAGCAGGCATCGGACAGGGGAAGAGACCCAGTACTTC
CASRHRTGEETQYF